This record covers a single T cell receptor (beta chain). Its antigen is as yet unknown. Measured with immunoSEQ multiplex PCR; TCRdb has only the in-frame clones, and not every one. The table shows tens of thousands of clones, with over 75% occurring only once. Upon completion of 10 to 11 days in culture, CD4+ T cells were isolated. Participants completed two doses of the BNT162b2 or mRNA-1273 vaccine. Days 3 and 7 were when half the medium was replaced with IL-2 medium. This entry is derived from a study of vaccination effects on CD4 cells after COVID-19. About the study: Peptide-pool stimulation followed by sequencing identified expanded antigen-specific CD4+ clonotypes in the ViraFEST assay. The median interval between the second dose and post-vaccine sampling was 72 days.

The V gene's germline CDR1 is SGHAT and CDR2 FQNNGV. The CDR3 runs to 13 residues. With 2 bases removed from V and 3 bases from J, the gap between germline ends came to 7 bases. The chain uses TRBV11-2 and TRBJ1-1; D gene uncertain. The sequence was obtained from a human donor who received a COVID-19 vaccine. The sample in question was CD4+ T cells from PBMCs cultured without peptide, obtained after COVID-19 vaccination. CDR3 in amino acids: CASSLIAHTEAFF. The DNA of the CDR3 is TGTGCCAGCAGCTTAATAGCTCACACTGAAGCTTTCTTT.